This T cell receptor (beta chain) was captured in a study of Ad26.COV2.S vaccination and SARS-CoV-2 variants. About the study: Intramuscular Ad26.COV2.S doses were given once or twice, 56 days apart.

Study results and caveats: Across vaccine and placebo recipients, the breadth of non-spike TCRs was similar.

CDR1 is SGHAT, CDR2 FQDESV, per germline (reference sequence). After removal of 5 bases from V and 9 bases from J, the junction contained 6 bases not matched to a gene. The CDR3 totals 13 residues. The data were produced by immunoSEQ multiplex PCR, yet TCRdb's version contains in-frame clones alone and is incomplete. The sample has roughly 420,000 clones; 85% to 90% are singletons. Documented treatment: some 19 received Ad26.COV2.S at low or high dose, single or two shots; roughly 5 received placebo; per-sample allocation not given. Samples analyzed were those drawn on day 63 after the first vaccine or placebo injection. Concerning this clone itself: The antigen remains unidentified.

This specimen was peripheral blood, taken in a trial of Ad26.COV2.S vaccine versus placebo. The TCR was taken from a person aged 18-60 years who received the Ad26.COV2.S COVID-19 vaccine or a placebo. The V call is TRBV11-1, the J call TRBJ2-1, with 8 bases matching TRBD2. CDR3: CASSPRGGGEQFF. The CDR3 DNA reads TGTGCCAGCAGCCCCCGGGGGGGCGGTGAGCAGTTCTTC. The entire variable domain, with the rest obtained from reference TRBV11-1 and TRBJ2-1, is as follows: EAEVAQSPRYKITEKSQAVAFWCDPISGHATLYWYRQILGQGPELLVQFQDESVVDDSQLPKDRFSAERLKGVDSTLKIQPAELGDSAMYLCASSPRGGGEQFFGPGTRLTVL.